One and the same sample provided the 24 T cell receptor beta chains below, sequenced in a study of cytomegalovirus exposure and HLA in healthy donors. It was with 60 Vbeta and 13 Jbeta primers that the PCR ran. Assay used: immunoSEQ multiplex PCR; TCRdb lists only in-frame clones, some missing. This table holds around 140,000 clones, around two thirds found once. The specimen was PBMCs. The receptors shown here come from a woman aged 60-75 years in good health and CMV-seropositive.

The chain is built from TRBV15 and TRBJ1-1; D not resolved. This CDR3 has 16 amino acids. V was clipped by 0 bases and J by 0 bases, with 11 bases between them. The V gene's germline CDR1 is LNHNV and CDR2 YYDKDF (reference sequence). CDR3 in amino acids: CATSRDVGRLNTEAFF. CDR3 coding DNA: TGTGCCACCAGCAGAGATGTGGGGAGATTGAACACTGAAGCTTTCTTT.

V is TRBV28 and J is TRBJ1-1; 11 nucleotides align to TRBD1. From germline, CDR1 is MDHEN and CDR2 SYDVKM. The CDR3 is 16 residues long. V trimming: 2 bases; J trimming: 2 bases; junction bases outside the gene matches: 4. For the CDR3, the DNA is TGTGCCAGCAGTTTAGGACAGGGGGCCCCTAACACTGAAGCTTTCTTT. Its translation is CASSLGQGAPNTEAFF.

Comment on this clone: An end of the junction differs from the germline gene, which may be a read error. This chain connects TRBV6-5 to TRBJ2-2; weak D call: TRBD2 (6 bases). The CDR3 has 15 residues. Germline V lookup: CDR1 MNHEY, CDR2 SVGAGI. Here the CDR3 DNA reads TGTGCCAGCACCTACGCCCGCGGGAACGCCGGGGAGCTGTTTTTT. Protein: CASTYARGNAGELFF.

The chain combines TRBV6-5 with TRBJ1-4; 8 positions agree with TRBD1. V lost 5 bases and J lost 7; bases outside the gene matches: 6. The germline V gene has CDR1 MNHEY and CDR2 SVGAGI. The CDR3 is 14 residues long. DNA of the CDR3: TGTGCCAGCAGTGGAGGACAGGGAACTGAAAAACTGTTTTTT. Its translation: CASSGGQGTEKLFF.

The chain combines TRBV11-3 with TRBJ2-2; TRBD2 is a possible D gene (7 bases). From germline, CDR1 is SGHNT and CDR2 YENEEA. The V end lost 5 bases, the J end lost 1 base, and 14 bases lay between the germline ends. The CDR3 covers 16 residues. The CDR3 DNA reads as TGTGCCAGCAGCATAAGGGGGGGGCTGAACACCGGGGAGCTGTTTTTT. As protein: CASSIRGGLNTGELFF.

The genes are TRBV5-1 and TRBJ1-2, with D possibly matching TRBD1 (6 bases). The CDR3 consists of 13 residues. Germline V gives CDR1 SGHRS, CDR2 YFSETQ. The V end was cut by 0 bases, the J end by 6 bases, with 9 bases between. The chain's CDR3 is CASSLDREDGYTF. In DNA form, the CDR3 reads TGCGCCAGCAGCTTGGACAGGGAAGATGGCTACACCTTC. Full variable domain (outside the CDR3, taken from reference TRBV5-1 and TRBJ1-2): KAGVTQTPRYLIKTRGQQVTLSCSPISGHRSVSWYQQTPGQGLQFLFEYFSETQRNKGNFPGRFSGRQFSNSRSEMNVSTLELGDSALYLCASSLDREDGYTFGSGTRLTVV.

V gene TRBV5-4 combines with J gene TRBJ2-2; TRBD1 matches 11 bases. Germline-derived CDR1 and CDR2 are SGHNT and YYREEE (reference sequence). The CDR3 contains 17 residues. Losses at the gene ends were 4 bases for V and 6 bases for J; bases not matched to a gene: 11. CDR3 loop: CASSQGMGQGVAGELFF. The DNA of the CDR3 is TGTGCCAGCAGCCAGGGGATGGGACAGGGGGTCGCCGGGGAGCTGTTTTTT.

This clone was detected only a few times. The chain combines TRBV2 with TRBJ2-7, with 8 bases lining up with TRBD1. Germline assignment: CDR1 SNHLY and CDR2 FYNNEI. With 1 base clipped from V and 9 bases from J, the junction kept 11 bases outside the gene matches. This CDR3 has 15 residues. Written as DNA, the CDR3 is TGTGCCAGCAGTGAAGTCGGGACAGGAACGGGAAGGCAGTACTTC. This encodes CASSEVGTGTGRQYF.

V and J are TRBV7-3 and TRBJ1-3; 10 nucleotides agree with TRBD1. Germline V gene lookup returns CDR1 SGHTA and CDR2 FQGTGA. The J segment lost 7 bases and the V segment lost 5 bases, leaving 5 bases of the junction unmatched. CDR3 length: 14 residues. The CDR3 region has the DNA TGTGCCAGCAGCCCATCGGGACAGGGGAACACCATATATTTT. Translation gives CASSPSGQGNTIYF.

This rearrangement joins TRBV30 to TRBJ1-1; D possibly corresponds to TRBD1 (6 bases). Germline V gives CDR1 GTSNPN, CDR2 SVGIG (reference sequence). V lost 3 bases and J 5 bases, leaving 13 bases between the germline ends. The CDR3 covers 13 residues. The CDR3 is CAWRTGLMTEAFF. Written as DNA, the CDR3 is TGTGCCTGGAGAACAGGGCTTATGACTGAAGCTTTCTTT.

The CDR3 coding sequence is TGTGCCAGCAGTGAACAGGGGCAAACAGATACGCAGTATTTT. It yields the protein CASSEQGQTDTQYF. The rearrangement links TRBV2 to TRBJ2-3; D might be TRBD1 (6 bases). CDR1 is SNHLY and CDR2 is FYNNEI in the germline V gene. This CDR3 contains 14 residues. Deletions cut 2 bases from V and 3 bases from J, with 9 bases between.

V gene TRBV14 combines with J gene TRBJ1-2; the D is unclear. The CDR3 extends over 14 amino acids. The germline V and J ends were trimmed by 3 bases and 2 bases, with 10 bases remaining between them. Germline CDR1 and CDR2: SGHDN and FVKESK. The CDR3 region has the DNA TGTGCCAGCAGCCAGGGCAGTCAAAACTATGGCTACACCTTC. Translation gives CASSQGSQNYGYTF.

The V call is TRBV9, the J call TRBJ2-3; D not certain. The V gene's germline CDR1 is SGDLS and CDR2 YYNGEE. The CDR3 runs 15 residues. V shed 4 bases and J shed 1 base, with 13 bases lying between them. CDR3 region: CASSTPAAGTDTQYF. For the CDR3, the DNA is TGTGCCAGCAGCACCCCGGCGGCAGGCACAGATACGCAGTATTTT.

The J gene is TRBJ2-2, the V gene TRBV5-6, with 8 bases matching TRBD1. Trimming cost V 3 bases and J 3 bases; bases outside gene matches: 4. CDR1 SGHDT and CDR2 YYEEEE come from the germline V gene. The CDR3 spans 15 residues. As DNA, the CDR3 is TGTGCCAGCAGCTGGGGACAGGAGTACACCGGGGAGCTGTTTTTT. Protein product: CASSWGQEYTGELFF.

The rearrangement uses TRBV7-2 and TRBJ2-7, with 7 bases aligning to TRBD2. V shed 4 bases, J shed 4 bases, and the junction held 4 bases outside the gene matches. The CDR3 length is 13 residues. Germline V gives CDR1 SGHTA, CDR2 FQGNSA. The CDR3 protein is CASSSRGGYEQYF. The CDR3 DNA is TGTGCCAGCAGCTCGCGGGGAGGGTACGAGCAGTACTTC.

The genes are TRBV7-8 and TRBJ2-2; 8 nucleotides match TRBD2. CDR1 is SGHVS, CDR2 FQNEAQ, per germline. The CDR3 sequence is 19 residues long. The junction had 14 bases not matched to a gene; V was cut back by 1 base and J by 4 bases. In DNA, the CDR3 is TGTGCCAGCAGCTTAGAGGCGGGAGGCTCTAATCGGGGCACCGGGGAGCTGTTTTTT. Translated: CASSLEAGGSNRGTGELFF.

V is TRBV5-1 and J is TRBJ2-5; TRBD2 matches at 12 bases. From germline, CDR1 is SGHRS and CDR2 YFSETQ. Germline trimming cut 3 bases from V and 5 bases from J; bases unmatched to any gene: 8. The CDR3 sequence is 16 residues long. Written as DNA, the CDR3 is TGCGCCAGCAGCTCCGGGACTAGCGGGTTGAGGGAGACCCAGTACTTC. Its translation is CASSSGTSGLRETQYF.

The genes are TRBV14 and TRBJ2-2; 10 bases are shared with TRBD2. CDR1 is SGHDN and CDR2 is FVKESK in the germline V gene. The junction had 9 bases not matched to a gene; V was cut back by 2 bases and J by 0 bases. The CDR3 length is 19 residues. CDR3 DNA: TGTGCCAGCAGCCAAAGGCTAGCGGGAGCCTTCGCGAACACCGGGGAGCTGTTTTTT. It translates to CASSQRLAGAFANTGELFF.

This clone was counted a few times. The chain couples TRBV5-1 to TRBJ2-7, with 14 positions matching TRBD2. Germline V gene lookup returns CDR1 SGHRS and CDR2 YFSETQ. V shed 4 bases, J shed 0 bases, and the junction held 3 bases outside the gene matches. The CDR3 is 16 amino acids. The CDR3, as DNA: TGCGCCAGCAGCCCAGGACTAGCGGGAGGCTCCTACGAGCAGTACTTC. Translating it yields CASSPGLAGGSYEQYF.

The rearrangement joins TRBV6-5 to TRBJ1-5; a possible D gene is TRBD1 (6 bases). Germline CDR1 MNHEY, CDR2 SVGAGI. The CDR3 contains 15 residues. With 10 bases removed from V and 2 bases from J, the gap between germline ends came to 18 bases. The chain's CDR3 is CATNPGGAGNQPQHF. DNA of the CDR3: TGTGCCACCAATCCGGGGGGGGCAGGCAATCAGCCCCAGCATTTT.

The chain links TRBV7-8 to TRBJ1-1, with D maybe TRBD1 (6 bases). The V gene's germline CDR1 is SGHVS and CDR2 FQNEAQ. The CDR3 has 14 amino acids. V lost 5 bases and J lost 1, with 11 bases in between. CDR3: CASSPGHANTEAFF. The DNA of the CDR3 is TGTGCCAGCAGCCCGGGACATGCGAACACTGAAGCTTTCTTT.

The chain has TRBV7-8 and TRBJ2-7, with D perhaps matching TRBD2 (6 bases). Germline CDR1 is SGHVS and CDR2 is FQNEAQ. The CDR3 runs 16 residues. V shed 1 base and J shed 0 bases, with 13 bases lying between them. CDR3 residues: CASSLDPGLSSYEQYF. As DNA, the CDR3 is TGTGCCAGCAGCTTAGACCCGGGACTGAGCTCCTACGAGCAGTACTTC.

The DNA for the CDR3 is TGTGCCAGCAGGGTCCCGGGACAGGGACTAAATGGCTACACCTTC. Its translation is CASRVPGQGLNGYTF. The V gene is TRBV5-4, the J gene TRBJ1-2; 9 bases map to TRBD1. The CDR3 has 15 amino acids. V trimming: 5 bases; J trimming: 6 bases; junction bases outside the gene matches: 11. The germline gives CDR1 SGHNT, CDR2 YYREEE (reference sequence).

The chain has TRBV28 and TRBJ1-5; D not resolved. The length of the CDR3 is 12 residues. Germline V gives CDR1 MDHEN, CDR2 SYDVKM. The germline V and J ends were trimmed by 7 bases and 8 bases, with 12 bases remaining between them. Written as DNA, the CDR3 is TGTGCCAGCACCCGAGAAGTTGAGCCCCAGCATTTT. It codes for CASTREVEPQHF. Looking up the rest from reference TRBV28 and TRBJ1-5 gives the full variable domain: DVKVTQSSRYLVKRTGEKVFLECVQDMDHENMFWYRQDPGLGLRLIYFSYDVKMKEKGDIPEGYSVSREKKERFSLILESASTNQTSMYLCASTREVEPQHFGDGTRLSIL.